This T cell receptor beta chain stems from a study of blood T cell repertoires in COVID-19 (dated by TCRdb to 2019 to 2021). Regarding the research as a whole: Samples from collaborators originated in the United States, Italy and Spain and spanned both the acute and convalescent phases of COVID-19. A freely available public database, intended as a resource for researchers studying the immune response to SARS-CoV-2, is where the repertoires were released. Where available, HLA class I and class II types were obtained from metadata supplied by the sample provider rather than from assay-based typing. Samples were obtained from the ongoing ImmuneRACE study (first 160 participants) and from some 1,200 subjects provided by 6 global collaborators. The material from the prospective study consisted of cDNA or gDNA derived from T cells, B-cell-depleted T cells, or PBMCs. The dataset comprised deeply sampled blood TCRbeta repertoires from subjects exposed to, actively infected with, or recovered from COVID-19. Sample metadata almost always included a de-identified subject ID, COVID-19 status, age in years and sex. Study-wide conclusions, independent of this receptor: The amount of clinical and demographic metadata varied by source and participant and was provided uncurated.

The immunoSEQ Assay, a bias-controlled multiplex PCR, was used to amplify TCRbeta CDR3 regions from genomic DNA. Per the authors' processing: Within the assay, amplification of reference gene primers was used to estimate how many nucleated cells each sample contained. To quantify the absolute abundance of each unique TCRbeta CDR3 rearrangement, sequence reads were collapsed and filtered. For each sample, productive Simpson clonality was calculated as the square root of Simpson's diversity index over productive rearrangements. The clones in this table, taken by TCRdb from immuneACCESS, are in-frame only. Not every clone is retained; where verified, under half of the shortfall comes from an unresolved V gene, and the cause of the rest is unknown. The DNA was the basis for D and trimming; V, J and clone size are from that table. The sample includes about 270,000 clones, with around 85% observed a single time. Of the sample, roughly 9.6% falls within the top ten clones.

Regarding this clone: What antigen it recognizes has not been identified. Per-base quality was not reported, and no clone a single base away is much larger than it.

Whole blood was collected in K2EDTA tubes by collaborating institutions according to the institutions' own protocols. For TCRbeta analysis, collaborator samples were shipped as frozen whole blood, as isolated PBMCs, or as DNA extracted from either sample type. For CDR1 and CDR2, the germline V gene (reference sequence) lists GTSNPN and SVGIG. The cysteine opens and the phenylalanine closes a CDR3 of 13 amino acids. The kept DNA is CDR3 alone, 39 bases in frame from the first base. V is reduced by 3 bases and J by 4 bases, leaving a spacing of 11 bases between them. The source material was peripheral blood. The clonotype comes from a woman aged 70-85 years with acute or convalescent COVID-19. This receptor chain uses TRBV30 and TRBJ2-3; 5 matching bases give a weak D call of TRBD2. The CDR3 region reads CAWSRRGADTQYF. The sequenced DNA is TGTGCCTGGAGCCGCCGGGGAGCAGATACGCAGTATTTT.